Following are 15 T cell receptor beta chains from one sample sequenced in a study of beta chain features in type 1 diabetes (dated by TCRdb to between 2017 and 2018). Receptor amplification or capture employed the immunoSEQ multiplex PCR assay. The entire amount of isolated RNA was reverse transcribed using the High Capacity cDNA Reverse Transcription Kit, so the sequenced TCRB transcripts were expressed ones. TCRdb took this table from immuneACCESS and kept in-frame rearrangements with V and J called. Such tables lack part of the clones; where checked against another copy, unresolved V genes explain under half of the gap, and the rest is unexplained. A total of 20,000 to 25,000 clones appear in this sample, 55% to 75% of them only once. The ten largest clones add up to 2% to 2.5% of the sample. The sequencing sample was made of Tregs from blood. According to the study, the label for this sample's cell subset or site signals: regulatory CD4+ T cells. All receptors derive from a woman aged 40 to 50 in good health.

In this sample, this clone turned up once. This sequence joins TRBV5-4 and TRBJ1-2, with 8 nucleotides matching TRBD1. The length of the CDR3 is 14 residues. From germline, CDR1 is SGHNT and CDR2 YYREEE (reference sequence). The J segment lost 5 bases and the V segment lost 4 bases, leaving 7 bases of the junction unmatched. The CDR3 region has the DNA TGTGCCAGCAGCACTGAAACAGGGGGGTATGGCTACACCTTC. It translates to CASSTETGGYGYTF.

V gene TRBV7-9 combines with J gene TRBJ2-6; TRBD1 aligns across 10 bases. V shed 6 bases, J shed 0 bases, and the junction held 5 bases outside the gene matches. The CDR3 length is 17 residues. Germline V gene sequence: CDR1 SEHNR, CDR2 FQNEAQ (reference sequence). The CDR3 nucleotides are TGTGCCAGCAGTCGACAGGGGGCTAGCTCTGGGGCCAACGTCCTGACTTTC. Its translation is CASSRQGASSGANVLTF.

V is TRBV5-1 and J is TRBJ1-2; D is unclear. The CDR3 is made up of 16 amino acids. Germline V gene data show CDR1 as SGHRS and CDR2 as YFSETQ. The V and J ends lost 0 bases and 0 bases respectively, with 12 bases between them. CDR3 nucleotide sequence: TGCGCCAGCAGCTTGGTCCCCAGTCTGACTAACTATGGCTACACCTTC. Amino acids: CASSLVPSLTNYGYTF.

This clone was seen a handful of times. V is TRBV7-2 and J is TRBJ2-7, with TRBD1 matching 11 bases. Germline CDR1 SGHTA, CDR2 FQGNSA. V was clipped by 5 bases and J by 4 bases; unmatched bases: 4. CDR3 length: 14 residues. As DNA, the CDR3 is TGTGCCAGCAGCCCTGGGACAGGGGGGTACGAGCAGTACTTC. Encoded protein: CASSPGTGGYEQYF. The full variable domain, completed using reference TRBV7-2 and TRBJ2-7, is GAGVSQSPSNKVTEKGKDVELRCDPISGHTALYWYRQSLGQGLEFLIYFQGNSAPDKSGLPSDRFSAERTGGSVSTLTIQRTQQEDSAVYLCASSPGTGGYEQYFGPGTRLTVT.

The rearrangement uses TRBV5-5 and TRBJ2-1, with 11 positions matching TRBD2. The CDR3 contains 16 residues. The ends lost 2 bases at V and 4 bases at J; junction bases unmatched: 5. Germline V gene lookup returns CDR1 SGHKS and CDR2 YYEKEE (reference sequence). Here the CDR3 DNA reads TGTGCCAGCAGCTTACTAGCGGGGGAGGGGTACAATGAGCAGTTCTTC. Translated, it gives CASSLLAGEGYNEQFF.

The rearrangement joins TRBV7-9 to TRBJ2-1; weak D call: TRBD2 (7 bases). The CDR3 spans 18 residues. Germline loops: CDR1 SEHNR, CDR2 FQNEAQ (reference sequence). V was shortened by 3 bases and J by 0 bases, with 18 bases between the two germline ends. CDR3 sequence: CASSFDVVRGRSYNEQFF. In DNA form, the CDR3 reads TGTGCCAGCAGCTTCGATGTGGTGCGGGGGCGCTCCTACAATGAGCAGTTCTTC.

The chain carries TRBV11-2 and TRBJ2-7; 7 bases map to TRBD1. Germline-derived CDR1 and CDR2 are SGHAT and FQNNGV. With V trimmed by 5 bases and J by 7 bases, 14 bases remained unmatched. The CDR3 covers 15 residues. CDR3 in amino acids: CASSPRTGPSREQYF. CDR3 in DNA: TGTGCCAGCAGCCCGCGGACAGGTCCATCGAGGGAGCAGTACTTC.

The chain has TRBV7-9 and TRBJ1-5, with D maybe TRBD1 (6 bases). Trimming took 5 bases from V and 3 from J, leaving 14 bases between them. The CDR3 is made up of 15 amino acids. CDR1 and CDR2 from the germline V gene are SEHNR and FQNEAQ (reference sequence). Here the CDR3 reads CASSPGGASNQPQHF. Here the CDR3 DNA reads TGTGCCAGCAGCCCCGGGGGGGCCTCCAATCAGCCCCAGCATTTT.

The genes are TRBV19 and TRBJ1-5, with D maybe TRBD1 (5 bases). The CDR3 is 12 amino acids. V lost 6 bases to trimming and J lost 8 bases, with 11 bases between them. Per the germline V gene, CDR1 is LNHDA and CDR2 is SQIVND (reference sequence). The CDR3 sequence is CASSWGGEPQHF. The CDR3 DNA sequence: TGTGCCAGTAGCTGGGGGGGTGAGCCCCAGCATTTT.

The chain combines TRBV7-9 with TRBJ1-3; possible D gene TRBD1, 6 bases. V was trimmed by 2 bases and J by 0 bases, leaving 14 bases between them. The CDR3 has 17 residues. Per germline, CDR1 SEHNR and CDR2 FQNEAQ (reference sequence). CDR3 in DNA: TGTGCCAGCAGCTTATTTGGGGGGGCCCTCTCTGGAAACACCATATATTTT. Amino acids: CASSLFGGALSGNTIYF.

This clone was observed a few times. The chain employs TRBV6-6 and TRBJ2-7; 8 positions agree with TRBD2. Germline assignment: CDR1 MNHNY and CDR2 SVGAGI (reference sequence). Trimming took 8 bases from V and 1 from J; bases not matched to a gene: 7. This CDR3 contains 14 residues. CDR3 DNA: TGTGCCAGCGGAGGGACTAGTAGTTCCTACGAGCAGTACTTC. Translating it yields CASGGTSSSYEQYF.

This clone is medium-sized in the sample. This rearrangement joins TRBV6-1 to TRBJ2-3; 9 bases match TRBD2. The CDR3 covers 15 residues. Trimming at V came to 3 bases and at J to 4 bases, leaving 5 bases not matched to a gene. CDR1 and CDR2 (germline): MNHNS, SASEGT. Here the CDR3 reads CASSDAAGGSDTQYF. Written as DNA, the CDR3 is TGTGCCAGCAGTGACGCGGCGGGGGGGTCAGATACGCAGTATTTT.

V usage is TRBV7-9 and J usage is TRBJ1-2; D possibly corresponds to TRBD1 (5 bases). The V and J ends lost 7 bases and 0 bases respectively, with 12 bases between them. The V gene's germline CDR1 is SEHNR and CDR2 FQNEAQ (reference sequence). The CDR3 is 14 amino acids. CDR3 DNA: TGTGCCAGCAACTTGGGGGGAGCTAACTATGGCTACACCTTC. Protein sequence: CASNLGGANYGYTF. Supplemented by reference TRBV7-9 and TRBJ1-2, the full variable domain reads DTGVSQNPRHKITKRGQNVTFRCDPISEHNRLYWYRQTLGQGPEFLTYFQNEAQLEKSRLLSDRFSAERPKGSFSTLEIQRTEQGDSAMYLCASNLGGANYGYTFGSGTRLTVV.

This chain connects TRBV18 to TRBJ2-5; TRBD2 matches 14 bases. Trimming took 2 bases from V and 2 from J; bases not matched to a gene: 4. The CDR3 spans 17 residues. Germline values: CDR1 KGHSH, CDR2 LQKENI. CDR3 sequence (DNA): TGTGCCAGCTCACCAGGACTAGCGGGGGGTTATCAAGAGACCCAGTACTTC. As protein: CASSPGLAGGYQETQYF.

This clone was recorded only once. The V gene is TRBV11-2, the J gene TRBJ1-2; D perhaps matches TRBD1 (5 bases). Trimming stripped 5 bases from V and 4 bases from J, with 20 bases between. The germline V gene encodes CDR1 SGHAT and CDR2 FQNNGV. The CDR3 consists of 16 residues. CDR3 protein: CASSSTPTTAFYGYTF. CDR3 DNA sequence: TGTGCCAGCAGCAGTACCCCAACGACAGCCTTCTATGGCTACACCTTC.